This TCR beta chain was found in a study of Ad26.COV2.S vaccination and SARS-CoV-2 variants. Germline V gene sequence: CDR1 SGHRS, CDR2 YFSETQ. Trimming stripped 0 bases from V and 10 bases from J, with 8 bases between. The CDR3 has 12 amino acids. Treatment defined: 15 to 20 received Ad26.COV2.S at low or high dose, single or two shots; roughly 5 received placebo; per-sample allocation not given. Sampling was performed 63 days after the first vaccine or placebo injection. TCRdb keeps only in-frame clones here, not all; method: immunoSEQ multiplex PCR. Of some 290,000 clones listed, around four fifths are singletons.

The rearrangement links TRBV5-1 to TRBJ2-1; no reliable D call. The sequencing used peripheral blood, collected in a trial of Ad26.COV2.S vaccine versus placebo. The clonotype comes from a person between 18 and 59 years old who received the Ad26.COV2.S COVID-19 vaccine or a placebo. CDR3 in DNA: TGCGCCAGCAGCTTGGACGGACGGGAGCAGTTCTTC. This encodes CASSLDGREQFF.